Presented here are 5 T cell receptor beta chains from one specimen sequenced in a study of T cell responses to AZD1222 COVID-19 vaccine. Some clones are missing from TCRdb's copy, which holds only in-frame ones; the method was immunoSEQ multiplex PCR. This sample has approximately 180,000 clones, with about 92% found just once. Sample: peripheral blood, taken on day 0 of AZD1222 vaccination. The receptors shown here come from an adult in good health.

This clone was observed a single time. The rearrangement uses TRBV19 and TRBJ1-5; possibly TRBD1 for D (5 bases). Germline CDR1 is LNHDA and CDR2 is SQIVND (reference sequence). V was cut by 5 bases and J by 4 bases, with 9 bases left in between. The CDR3 consists of 13 residues. Here the CDR3 reads CASSYGGNQPQHF. The CDR3 DNA is TGTGCCAGTAGTTACGGGGGAAATCAGCCCCAGCATTTT.

The J gene is TRBJ1-5, the V gene TRBV7-2; D gene unclear. This CDR3 region has 12 residues. The V end lost 6 bases, the J end lost 6 bases, and 9 bases lay between the germline ends. Germline V lookup: CDR1 SGHTA, CDR2 FQGNSA. DNA of the CDR3: TGTGCCAGCAGGAGGAGGAGTCAGCCCCAGCATTTT. It is translated as CASRRRSQPQHF.

The genes are TRBV28 and TRBJ1-2; maybe TRBD1 (6 bases). Germline CDR1 MDHEN, CDR2 SYDVKM. This CDR3 spans 13 amino acids. Between the trimmed V and J ends, which lost 4 bases and 2 bases, there was a span of 8 bases. CDR3 sequence reads: CASSYGQNYGYTF. DNA of the CDR3: TGTGCCAGCAGTTACGGACAGAACTATGGCTACACCTTC.

This rearrangement joins TRBV4-1 to TRBJ1-5; D possibly corresponds to TRBD1 (6 bases). Looked up from germline, CDR1 is MGHRA and CDR2 is YSYEKL. V lost 0 bases and J 5 bases, leaving 14 bases between the germline ends. The CDR3 runs to 16 residues. The CDR3 coding sequence is TGCGCCAGCAGCCAAGAAGGATCTAGGGGGGATCAGCCCCAGCATTTT. It yields the protein CASSQEGSRGDQPQHF.

The chain has TRBV7-9 and TRBJ2-5; D is unresolved. V lost 4 bases and J lost 0, with 6 bases in between. Germline CDR1 is SEHNR and CDR2 is FQNEAQ (reference sequence). This CDR3 has 13 residues. CDR3 coding DNA: TGTGCCAGCAGCTCCTATAACCAAGAGACCCAGTACTTC. Its translation is CASSSYNQETQYF.